A selection of T cell receptor beta chains follows, all from one sample in a study of cytomegalovirus exposure and HLA in healthy donors. Repertoires were generated with immunoSEQ multiplex PCR, while TCRdb's copy carries only in-frame clones and drops some. The data show 75,000 to 100,000 clones, about 80% seen once. Sequencing was done on a sample of PBMCs. These receptors came from a man between 35 and 55 years old in good health and CMV-seronegative. Both conserved end residues are part of each CDR3. The order of the fields is J gene, D gene, clone size, V gene, CDR3 protein, CDR3 DNA. D genes are given only for firm matches. Not every row has a clone size; where given, it reads once, few, many or a size class.

TRBJ2-7,NA,NA,TRBV7-6,CASSPTSGVYEQYF,TGTGCCAGCAGCCCGACTTCAGGGGTCTACGAGCAGTACTTC
TRBJ1-6,NA,NA,TRBV28,CASSSRERQRSPLHF,TGTGCCAGCAGTTCCCGGGAAAGGCAACGTTCACCCCTCCACTTT
TRBJ2-7,TRBD1,NA,TRBV6-6,CATRDREKYEQYF,TGTGCCACGAGAGACAGGGAAAAATACGAGCAGTACTTC
TRBJ2-3,NA,NA,TRBV15,CATSRAGVGTDTQYF,TGTGCCACCAGCAGAGCAGGGGTTGGCACAGATACGCAGTATTTT
TRBJ2-5,TRBD1,once,TRBV5-1,CASSLGTGWKTQYF,TGCGCCAGCAGCTTAGGGACAGGGTGGAAGACCCAGTACTTC
TRBJ1-1,NA,NA,TRBV6-5,CASSYSAGDTEAFF,TGTGCCAGCAGTTACTCAGCAGGGGACACTGAAGCTTTCTTT
TRBJ2-7,NA,NA,TRBV7-8,CASSSTERSVYEQYF,TGTGCCAGCAGCTCGACAGAAAGGTCCGTCTACGAGCAGTACTTC
TRBJ2-3,TRBD2,NA,TRBV29-1,CSYTPPSGSRGWTDTQYF,TGCAGCTACACCCCCCCTAGCGGGAGTCGTGGGTGGACAGATACGCAGTATTTT
TRBJ2-3,NA,NA,TRBV9,CASSVVASGTDTQYF,TGTGCCAGCAGCGTAGTGGCTAGCGGCACAGATACGCAGTATTTT
TRBJ2-3,NA,NA,TRBV28,CASSRGDDPDTQYF,TGTGCCAGCAGCAGGGGGGATGATCCAGATACGCAGTATTTT
TRBJ2-3,TRBD2,once,TRBV4-1,CASSHRAGAPDTQYF,TGCGCCAGCAGCCATAGAGCGGGAGCTCCAGATACGCAGTATTTT
TRBJ1-1,NA,few,TRBV7-9,CASSPTWLQGGKMNTEAFF,TGTGCCAGCAGCCCGACCTGGTTACAGGGAGGGAAGATGAACACTGAAGCTTTCTTT
TRBJ1-2,NA,NA,TRBV6-5,CASSYGPLDGYTF,TGTGCCAGCAGTTACGGGCCGTTAGACGGCTACACCTTC
TRBJ2-5,NA,NA,TRBV2,CASSDRGETQYF,TGTGCCAGCAGTGACAGGGGAGAGACCCAGTACTTC
TRBJ2-3,NA,NA,TRBV2,CASSTYSDGADTQYF,TGTGCCAGCAGTACCTATAGCGATGGGGCAGATACGCAGTATTTT
TRBJ2-5,NA,few,TRBV4-2,CASSQDPSTGETQYF,TGTGCCAGCAGCCAAGATCCTTCGACGGGGGAGACCCAGTACTTC
TRBJ2-1,TRBD1,NA,TRBV19,CASRGQAGLYEQFF,TGTGCCAGTAGGGGACAGGCTGGTCTCTATGAGCAGTTCTTC
TRBJ1-2,TRBD1,NA,TRBV19,CAASPPGTAANYGYTF,TGTGCCGCTTCGCCCCCGGGGACAGCCGCTAACTATGGCTACACCTTC
TRBJ2-2,NA,NA,TRBV11-3,CASSLDSRAGELFF,TGTGCCAGCAGCTTAGATTCACGGGCCGGGGAGCTGTTTTTT
TRBJ1-2,TRBD1,NA,TRBV27,CASSQRGQFYGYTF,TGTGCCAGCAGTCAAAGGGGACAGTTCTATGGCTACACCTTC
TRBJ2-7,TRBD2,few,TRBV7-9,CASSPGLAGANEQYF,TGTGCCAGCAGCCCGGGGCTAGCGGGAGCAAACGAGCAGTACTTC
TRBJ1-2,NA,NA,TRBV12-2,CASRLEGASSHGYTF,TGTGCAAGTCGCTTAGAAGGGGCATCCTCTCATGGCTACACCTTC
TRBJ2-5,TRBD1,NA,TRBV7-2,CASSSRPGGRETQYF,TGTGCCAGCAGCTCCCGTCCAGGGGGCCGAGAGACCCAGTACTTC
TRBJ1-2,TRBD1,NA,TRBV27,CASSLGRTGDLVYGYTF,TGTGCCAGCAGTTTGGGGAGGACAGGGGACCTTGTTTATGGCTACACCTTC
TRBJ1-1,NA,few,TRBV5-6,CASSLTGPNTEAFF,TGTGCCAGCAGCTTGACAGGGCCGAACACTGAAGCTTTCTTT
TRBJ2-7,NA,once,TRBV9,CASSVESGHYEQYF,TGTGCCAGCAGCGTAGAAAGCGGCCACTACGAGCAGTACTTC
TRBJ2-1,NA,few,TRBV7-9,CSSSLDESEQFF,TGTTCCAGCAGCTTAGATGAGAGCGAGCAGTTCTTC
TRBJ2-2,TRBD2,NA,TRBV6-1,CASSDLAGNTGELFF,TGTGCCAGCAGTGATCTAGCGGGTAACACCGGGGAGCTGTTTTTT
TRBJ2-2,NA,NA,TRBV5-1,CASSLKGMGTGELFF,TGCGCCAGCAGCTTGAAGGGGATGGGAACCGGGGAGCTGTTTTTT
TRBJ2-1,TRBD2,NA,TRBV30,CAWSGELAGDNEQFF,TGTGCCTGGAGTGGGGAACTAGCGGGGGACAATGAGCAGTTCTTC
TRBJ2-5,TRBD1,few,TRBV5-4,CASSPRTGAQETQYF,TGTGCCAGCAGCCCGAGGACAGGGGCGCAAGAGACCCAGTACTTC
TRBJ1-5,TRBD1,NA,TRBV7-9,CASSLGGQGSQPQHF,TGTGCCAGCAGCTTAGGGGGACAGGGAAGTCAGCCCCAGCATTTT
TRBJ1-5,TRBD1,NA,TRBV7-9,CASSSAGTGVGNQPQHF,TGTGCCAGCAGCTCCGCAGGGACAGGGGTAGGCAATCAGCCCCAGCATTTT
TRBJ1-5,TRBD1,NA,TRBV5-1,CASSLAGQDQPQHF,TGCGCCAGCAGCTTGGCGGGACAGGACCAGCCCCAGCATTTT
TRBJ1-1,NA,NA,TRBV19,CASRNRDRTEAFF,TGTGCCAGTAGAAACAGGGATCGCACTGAAGCTTTCTTT
TRBJ1-4,NA,few,TRBV4-1,CASSQDSVTNEKLFF,TGCGCCAGCAGCCAAGATTCCGTGACTAATGAAAAACTGTTTTTT
TRBJ2-7,TRBD2,few,TRBV5-4,CASSSGVAGRVYEQYF,TGTGCCAGCAGTTCAGGAGTAGCGGGTCGTGTCTACGAGCAGTACTTC
TRBJ1-1,TRBD1,NA,TRBV28,CASSKIQGAGEAFF,TGTGCCAGCAGTAAAATTCAGGGGGCGGGGGAAGCTTTCTTT
TRBJ2-1,NA,NA,TRBV21-1,CASSNGSGRAYNEQFF,TGTGCCAGCAGCAATGGGAGCGGGAGGGCCTACAATGAGCAGTTCTTC
TRBJ2-2,NA,few,TRBV28,CASSLTNANTGELFF,TGTGCCAGCAGTTTGACAAATGCGAACACCGGGGAGCTGTTTTTT
TRBJ1-1,TRBD1,NA,TRBV28,CASSPTGGNTEAFF,TGTGCCAGCAGTCCTACAGGGGGCAACACTGAAGCTTTCTTT
TRBJ2-7,TRBD1,NA,TRBV5-1,CASKIRQGSYEQYF,TGCGCCAGCAAAATACGACAGGGGTCCTACGAGCAGTACTTC
TRBJ1-1,NA,NA,TRBV2,CASTFRVPNTEAFF,TGTGCCAGCACCTTTCGAGTGCCGAACACTGAAGCTTTCTTT
TRBJ2-5,TRBD1,NA,TRBV2,CASSWDSQETQYF,TGTGCCAGCAGCTGGGACAGCCAAGAGACCCAGTACTTC
TRBJ2-1,TRBD2,NA,TRBV6-1,CASSDSSGSYNEQFF,TGTGCCAGCAGTGATTCTAGCGGGAGTTACAATGAGCAGTTCTTC
TRBJ2-1,TRBD2,NA,TRBV5-1,CASSFRVAGGSNEQFF,TGCGCCAGCAGCTTCCGTGTAGCGGGAGGTAGCAATGAGCAGTTCTTC
TRBJ1-4,NA,NA,TRBV9,CASSVGAVPNEKLFF,TGTGCCAGCAGCGTGGGGGCGGTTCCCAATGAAAAACTGTTTTTT
TRBJ2-7,NA,NA,TRBV14,CASSQAGGSLIEQYF,TGTGCCAGCAGCCAAGCCGGGGGTAGTCTAATCGAGCAGTACTTC
TRBJ2-5,TRBD1,NA,TRBV29-1,CSVEGLTKDRDETQYF,TGCAGCGTTGAAGGCCTAACCAAGGACAGGGACGAGACCCAGTACTTC
TRBJ2-2,TRBD2,NA,TRBV5-1,CASSSPSGAATGELFF,TGCGCCAGCAGCTCACCTAGCGGGGCTGCCACCGGGGAGCTGTTTTTT
TRBJ1-1,TRBD1,NA,TRBV5-1,CASSLYGTALNTEAFF,TGCGCCAGCAGCTTATACGGGACAGCCTTAAACACTGAAGCTTTCTTT
TRBJ2-7,NA,NA,TRBV7-9,CASSSTGGYEQYF,TGTGCCAGCAGCTCAACGGGTGGCTACGAGCAGTACTTC
TRBJ2-1,TRBD2,many,TRBV6-5,CASSSGIDEQFF,TGTGCCAGCTCTAGCGGTATCGATGAGCAGTTCTTC
TRBJ2-3,TRBD2,NA,TRBV4-1,CASSPTSGRSTDTQYF,TGCGCCAGCAGCCCGACTAGCGGAAGGAGTACAGATACGCAGTATTTT
TRBJ1-3,NA,NA,TRBV21-1,CASSLDRGEGNTIYF,TGTGCCAGCAGTTTAGACAGGGGAGAGGGAAACACCATATATTTT